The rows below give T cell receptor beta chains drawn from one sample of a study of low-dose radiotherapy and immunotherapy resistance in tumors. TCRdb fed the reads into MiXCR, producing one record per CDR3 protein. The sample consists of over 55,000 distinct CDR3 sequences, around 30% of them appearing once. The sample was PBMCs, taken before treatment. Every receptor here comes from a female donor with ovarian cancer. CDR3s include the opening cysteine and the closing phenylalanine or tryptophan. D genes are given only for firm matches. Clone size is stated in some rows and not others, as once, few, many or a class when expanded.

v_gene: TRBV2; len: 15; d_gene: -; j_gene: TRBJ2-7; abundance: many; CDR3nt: TGTGCCAGCAGTGAAAAAGCGTACATCTCCTACGAGCAGTACTTC; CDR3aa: CASSEKAYISYEQYF
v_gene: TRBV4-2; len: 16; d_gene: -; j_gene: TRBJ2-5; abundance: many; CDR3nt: TGTGCCAGCAGCCAAGACGGCGGAGATAACCAAGAGACCCAGTACTTC; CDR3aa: CASSQDGGDNQETQYF
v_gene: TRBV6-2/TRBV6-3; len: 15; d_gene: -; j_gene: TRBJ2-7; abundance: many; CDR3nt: TGTGCCAGCAGAGAACAGGGCTACCTTTCCTACGAGCAGTACTTC; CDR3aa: CASREQGYLSYEQYF
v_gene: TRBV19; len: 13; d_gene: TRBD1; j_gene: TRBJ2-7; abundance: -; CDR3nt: TGTGCCAGTAGTATCCTGCCAGGGGGCGAGCAGTACTTC; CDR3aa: CASSILPGGEQYF
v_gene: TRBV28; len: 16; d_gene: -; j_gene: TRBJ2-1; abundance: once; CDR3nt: TGTGCCAGCTGGAGGGCAGGGGGGGTCTCCTACAATGAGCAGTTCTTC; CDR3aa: CASWRAGGVSYNEQFF
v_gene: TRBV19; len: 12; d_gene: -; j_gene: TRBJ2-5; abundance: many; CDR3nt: TGTGCCAGTAGTACAGGGGCCGAGACCCAGTACTTC; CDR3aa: CASSTGAETQYF
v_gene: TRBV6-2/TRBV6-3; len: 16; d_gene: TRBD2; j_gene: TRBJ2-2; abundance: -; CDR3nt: TGTGCCAGCAGCGCTCTAGCGGGGGCTTACACCGGGGAGCTGTTTTTT; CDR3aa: CASSALAGAYTGELFF
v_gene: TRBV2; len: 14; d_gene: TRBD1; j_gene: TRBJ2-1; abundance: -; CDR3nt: TGTGCCAGCAGAACAGGGGGCGGCTACAATGAGCAGTTCTTC; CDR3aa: CASRTGGGYNEQFF
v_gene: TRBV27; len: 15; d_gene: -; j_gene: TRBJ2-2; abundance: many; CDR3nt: TGTGCCAGCAGTTTAAGGGGTCGTTACACCGGGGAGCTGTTTTTT; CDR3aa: CASSLRGRYTGELFF
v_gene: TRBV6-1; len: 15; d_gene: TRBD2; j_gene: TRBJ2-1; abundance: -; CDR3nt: TGTGCCAGCCGGAGACTAGCGGGCTCCTACAATGAGCAGTTCTTC; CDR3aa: CASRRLAGSYNEQFF
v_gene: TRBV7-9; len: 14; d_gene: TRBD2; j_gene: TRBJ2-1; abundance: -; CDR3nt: TGTGCCAGCGAGGGCGGGAGGGCCATAAATGAGCAGTTCTTC; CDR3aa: CASEGGRAINEQFF
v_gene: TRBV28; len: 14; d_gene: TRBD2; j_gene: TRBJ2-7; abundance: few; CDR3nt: TGTGCCAGCAGTTTCGGCGGGAGACCCTACGAGCAGTACTTC; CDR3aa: CASSFGGRPYEQYF
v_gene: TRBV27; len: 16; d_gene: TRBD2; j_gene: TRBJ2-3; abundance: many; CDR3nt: TGTGCCAGCAGTTCCCTACTGACTAGCGGGGGGTATGCGCAGTATTTT; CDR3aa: CASSSLLTSGGYAQYF
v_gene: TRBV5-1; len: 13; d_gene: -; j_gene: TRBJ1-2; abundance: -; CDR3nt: TGCGCCAGCAGCTGGGGGCACAACTATGGCTACACCTTC; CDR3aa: CASSWGHNYGYTF
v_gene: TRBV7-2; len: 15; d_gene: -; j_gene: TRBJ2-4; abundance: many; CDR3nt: TGTGCCAGCAGCTTAGATCCGGGAGCCAAAAACATTCAGTACTTC; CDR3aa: CASSLDPGAKNIQYF
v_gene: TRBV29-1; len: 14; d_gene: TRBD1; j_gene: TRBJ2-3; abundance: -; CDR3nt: TGCAGCGTTGGGACAGGGGCCGACACAGATACGCAGTATTTT; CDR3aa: CSVGTGADTDTQYF
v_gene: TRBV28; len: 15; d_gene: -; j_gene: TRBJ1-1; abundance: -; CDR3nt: TGTGCCAGCAGTTATGACAGTTTGGGGAACACTGAAGCTTTCTTT; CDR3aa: CASSYDSLGNTEAFF
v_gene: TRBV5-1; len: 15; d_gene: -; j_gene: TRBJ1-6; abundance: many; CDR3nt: TGCGCCAGCAGCTTGGAGGACAGACAGATATCACCCCTCCACTTT; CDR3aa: CASSLEDRQISPLHF
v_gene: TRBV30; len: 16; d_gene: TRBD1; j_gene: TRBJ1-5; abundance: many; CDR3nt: TGTGCCTGGAGTGTAGGATCTCCGGGACAGGAAGCGGCTCAGCATTTT; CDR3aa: CAWSVGSPGQEAAQHF
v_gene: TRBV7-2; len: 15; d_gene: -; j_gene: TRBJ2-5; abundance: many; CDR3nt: TGTGCCAGCAGCTTAGTAACCCCTGCAGGAGAGACCCAGTACTTC; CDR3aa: CASSLVTPAGETQYF
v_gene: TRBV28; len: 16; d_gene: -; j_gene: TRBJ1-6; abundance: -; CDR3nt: TGTGCCAGTAGTTTATATTCGGGAATCGTCAATTCACCCCTCCACTTT; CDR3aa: CASSLYSGIVNSPLHF
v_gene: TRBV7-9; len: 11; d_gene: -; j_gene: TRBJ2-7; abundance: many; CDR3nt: TGTGCCAGCAGCTTACGGACCGAGCAGTACTTC; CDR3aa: CASSLRTEQYF
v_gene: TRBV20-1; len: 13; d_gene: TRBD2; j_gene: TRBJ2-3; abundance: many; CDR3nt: TGCAGTGTCCCGGGACTAGCGGCAGATACGCAGTATTTT; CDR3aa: CSVPGLAADTQYF
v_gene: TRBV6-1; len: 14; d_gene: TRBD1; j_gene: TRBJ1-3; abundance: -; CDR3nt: TGTGCCAGCAGCTCATTGACAGGGGGAAACACCATATATTTT; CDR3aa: CASSSLTGGNTIYF
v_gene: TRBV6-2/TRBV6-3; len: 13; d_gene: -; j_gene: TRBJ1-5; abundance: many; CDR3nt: TGTGCCAGCAGTTACAATTTCAATCAGCCCCAGCATTTT; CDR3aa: CASSYNFNQPQHF
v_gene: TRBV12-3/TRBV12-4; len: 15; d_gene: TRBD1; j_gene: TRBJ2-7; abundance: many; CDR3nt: TGTGCCAGCAAACCTGGGGTGACAGGGATCCACGAGCAGTACTTC; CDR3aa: CASKPGVTGIHEQYF
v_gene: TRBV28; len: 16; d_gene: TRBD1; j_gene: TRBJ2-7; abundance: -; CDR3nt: TGTGCCAGCAGTTCACCGGGACAGCCATTGAACGAAGAGCAGTACTTC; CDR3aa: CASSSPGQPLNEEQYF
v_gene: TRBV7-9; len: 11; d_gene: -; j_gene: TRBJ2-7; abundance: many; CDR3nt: TGTGCCAGCAGCTTAGGCAGGGCCCAGTACTTC; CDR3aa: CASSLGRAQYF
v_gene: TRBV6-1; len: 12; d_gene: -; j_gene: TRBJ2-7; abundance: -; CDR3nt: TGTGCCAGCAGTACTCAGGGCTACGAGCAGTACTTC; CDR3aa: CASSTQGYEQYF
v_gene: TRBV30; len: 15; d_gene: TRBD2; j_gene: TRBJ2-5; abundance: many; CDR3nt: TGTGCCTGGAGACAAAGCGGGGGCGGTAGATGGACCCAGTACTTC; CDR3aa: CAWRQSGGGRWTQYF
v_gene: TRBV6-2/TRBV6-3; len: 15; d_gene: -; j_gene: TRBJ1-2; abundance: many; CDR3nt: TGTGCCAGCAGTTACAGGGCAACTAATTCGGATGGCTACACCTTC; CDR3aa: CASSYRATNSDGYTF
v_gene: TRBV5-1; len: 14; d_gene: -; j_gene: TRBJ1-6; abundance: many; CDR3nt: TGCGCCAGCAGCTTGGATCGTCCGGATTCACCCCTCCACTTT; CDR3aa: CASSLDRPDSPLHF
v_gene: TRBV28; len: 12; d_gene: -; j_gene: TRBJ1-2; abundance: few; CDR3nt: TGTGCCACACACCCCCTCTTGTATGGCTACACCTTC; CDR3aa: CATHPLLYGYTF
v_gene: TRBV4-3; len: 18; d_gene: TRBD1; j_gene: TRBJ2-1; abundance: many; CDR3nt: TGCGCCAGCAGCCAAGACTTCGTGGGCAGGGGGATTTACAATGAGCAGTTCTTC; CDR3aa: CASSQDFVGRGIYNEQFF
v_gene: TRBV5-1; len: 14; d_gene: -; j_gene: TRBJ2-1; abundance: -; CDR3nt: TGCGCCAGCGGGAGCGTGGGGTCCTACAATGAGCAGTTCTTC; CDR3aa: CASGSVGSYNEQFF
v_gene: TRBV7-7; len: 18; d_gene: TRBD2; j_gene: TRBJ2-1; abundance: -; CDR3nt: TGTGCCAGCAGCAAAAACGTCTGGCGGGGGAGCTCCTACAATGAGCAGTTCTTC; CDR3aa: CASSKNVWRGSSYNEQFF
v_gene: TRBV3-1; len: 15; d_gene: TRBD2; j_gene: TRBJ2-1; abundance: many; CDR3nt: TGTGCCAGCAGCCGGGAGGGGCAGTCCTACAATGAGCAGTTCTTC; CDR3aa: CASSREGQSYNEQFF
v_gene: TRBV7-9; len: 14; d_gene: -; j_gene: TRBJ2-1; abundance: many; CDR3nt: TGTGCCAGCAGCTTAGCCGGGTCCCGGAATGAGCAGTTCTTC; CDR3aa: CASSLAGSRNEQFF
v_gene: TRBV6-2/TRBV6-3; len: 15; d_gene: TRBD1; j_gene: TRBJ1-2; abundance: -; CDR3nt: TGTGCCAGCAGTGTCCCGACAGGGAATTTCTATGGCTACACCTTC; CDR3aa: CASSVPTGNFYGYTF
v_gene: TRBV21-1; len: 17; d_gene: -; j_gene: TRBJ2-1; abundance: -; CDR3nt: TGTGCCAGCAGCGAGGGTCCGGGCAGACCTGCTTCCAATGAGCAGTTCTTC; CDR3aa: CASSEGPGRPASNEQFF
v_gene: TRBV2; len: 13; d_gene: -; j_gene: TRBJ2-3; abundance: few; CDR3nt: TGTGCCAGCAACCCTAGCTTCACAGATACGCAGTATTTT; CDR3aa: CASNPSFTDTQYF
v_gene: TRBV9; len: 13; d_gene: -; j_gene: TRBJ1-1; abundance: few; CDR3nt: TGTGCCAGCAGCGTAGTGGAGGGGGCTGAAGCTTTCTTT; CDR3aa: CASSVVEGAEAFF
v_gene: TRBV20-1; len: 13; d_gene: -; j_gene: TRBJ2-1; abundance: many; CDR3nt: TGCAGTGCTAGAGATCTCGACAGGAATGAGCAGTTCTTC; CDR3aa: CSARDLDRNEQFF
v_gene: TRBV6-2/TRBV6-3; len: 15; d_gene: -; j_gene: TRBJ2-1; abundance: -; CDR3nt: TGTGCCAGCAGTTACTCGAGCCTAGGGAACAATGAGCAGTTCTTC; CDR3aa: CASSYSSLGNNEQFF
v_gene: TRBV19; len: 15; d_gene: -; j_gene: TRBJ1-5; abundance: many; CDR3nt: TGTGCCAGTAGTATGGGGGGAGGGGGCAATCAGCCCCAGCATTTT; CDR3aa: CASSMGGGGNQPQHF
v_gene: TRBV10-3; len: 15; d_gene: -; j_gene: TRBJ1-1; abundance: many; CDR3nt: TGTGCCATCAGTGACCCCCGAGGGGAGAACACTGAAGCTTTCTTT; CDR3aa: CAISDPRGENTEAFF
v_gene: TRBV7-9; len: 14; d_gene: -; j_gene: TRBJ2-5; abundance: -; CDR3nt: TGTGCCAGCAGCTTAGCCGGTCTTGGAGAGACCCAGTACTTC; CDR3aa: CASSLAGLGETQYF
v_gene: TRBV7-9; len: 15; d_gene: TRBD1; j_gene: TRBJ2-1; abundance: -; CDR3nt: TGTGCCAGCAGCTTACAGGACAGGGGTGGGAATGAGCAGTTCTTC; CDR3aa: CASSLQDRGGNEQFF
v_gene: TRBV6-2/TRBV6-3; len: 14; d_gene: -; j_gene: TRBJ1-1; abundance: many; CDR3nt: TGTGCCAGCAGTTCAGGGACGGGGAACACTGAAGCTTTCTTT; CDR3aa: CASSSGTGNTEAFF
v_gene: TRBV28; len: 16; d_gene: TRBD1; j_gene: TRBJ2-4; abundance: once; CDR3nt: TGTGCCAGCAGTAATGGGACAGGGAAAAAAAAAAACATTCAGTACTTC; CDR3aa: CASSNGTGKKKNIQYF
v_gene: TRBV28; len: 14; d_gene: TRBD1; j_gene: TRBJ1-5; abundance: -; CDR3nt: TGTGCCAGTCTAGACAGGGGGATTACTCAGCCCCAGCATTTT; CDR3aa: CASLDRGITQPQHF
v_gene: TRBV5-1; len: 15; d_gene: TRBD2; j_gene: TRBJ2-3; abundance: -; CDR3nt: TGCGCCAGCAGCAGGACTAGCGTGTCTTCAGATACGCAGTATTTT; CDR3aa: CASSRTSVSSDTQYF